This T cell receptor beta chain originates from a study of T cell changes during pregnancy in multiple sclerosis. Germline trimming cut 7 bases from V and 3 bases from J; bases unmatched to any gene: 3. The CDR3 is 13 residues long. Germline V gene lookup returns CDR1 MNHNS and CDR2 SASEGT. The repertoire was sequenced with immunoSEQ multiplex PCR; TCRdb's copy has only in-frame clones and lacks some. This table holds approximately 53,000 clones, approximately 92% found once. The receptor was derived from a female donor with multiple sclerosis, enrolled in a pregnancy study. V gene TRBV6-1 combines with J gene TRBJ1-2; 9 bases fit TRBD1. The specimen was CD4+ T cells from peripheral blood mononuclear cells, collected in the third trimester of pregnancy. The CDR3 is CASIRQGDYGYTF. CDR3 coding DNA: TGTGCCAGCATCCGACAGGGGGACTATGGCTACACCTTC.